This T cell receptor beta chain was documented in a study of T cell changes during pregnancy in multiple sclerosis. Assay: immunoSEQ multiplex PCR; the TCRdb copy retains only in-frame clones and omits some. The sample gives tens of thousands of clones, 92% of which show up once; about 0.15% is in the top ten. From germline, CDR1 is GTSNPN and CDR2 SVGIG (reference sequence). There are 13 residues in the CDR3. Trimming removed 4 bases at V and 0 bases at J, with 9 bases between. The input for sequencing was CD4+ T cells from peripheral blood mononuclear cells, taken after pregnancy. The V call is TRBV30, the J call TRBJ1-1; D unresolved. This clonotype was sampled from a female donor in good health, enrolled as a control in a pregnancy study. The CDR3 coding sequence is TGTGCCTGGATGGGCACATTGAACACTGAAGCTTTCTTT. Translation: CAWMGTLNTEAFF.